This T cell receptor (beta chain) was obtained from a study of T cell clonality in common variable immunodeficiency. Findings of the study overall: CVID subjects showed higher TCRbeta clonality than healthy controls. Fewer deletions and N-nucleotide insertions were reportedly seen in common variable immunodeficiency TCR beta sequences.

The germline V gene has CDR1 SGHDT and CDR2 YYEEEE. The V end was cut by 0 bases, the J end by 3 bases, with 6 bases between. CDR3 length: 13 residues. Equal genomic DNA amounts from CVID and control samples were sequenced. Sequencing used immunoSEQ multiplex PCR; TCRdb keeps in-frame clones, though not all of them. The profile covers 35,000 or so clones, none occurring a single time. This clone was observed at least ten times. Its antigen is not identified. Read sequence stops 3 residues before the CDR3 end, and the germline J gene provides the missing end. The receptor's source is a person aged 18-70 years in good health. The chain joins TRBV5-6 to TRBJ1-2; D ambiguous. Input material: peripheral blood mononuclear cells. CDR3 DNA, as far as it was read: TGTGCCAGCAGCTTGGATGAGGACTATGGC. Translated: CASSLDEDYG. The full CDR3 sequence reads CASSLDEDYGYTF. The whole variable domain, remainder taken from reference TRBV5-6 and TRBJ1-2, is DAGVTQSPTHLIKTRGQQVTLRCSPKSGHDTVSWYQQALGQGPQFIFQYYEEEERQRGNFPDRFSGHQFPNYSSELNVNALLLGDSALYLCASSLDEDYGYTFGSGTRLTVV.